The entry below gives a single T cell receptor (beta chain) sequence along with its context. As yet, its antigen is unknown. The data originate from a study of T cells in localized non-small cell lung cancer. Some clones are missing from TCRdb's copy, which holds only in-frame ones; the method was immunoSEQ multiplex PCR. Of around 34,000 clones listed, 93% are singletons. The CDR3 is 15 amino acids. Trimming shortened V by 0 bases and J by 2 bases, and 10 bases separated the two germline ends. In germline, CDR1 is SEHNR, CDR2 FQNEAQ (reference sequence). Study-level findings and limits: Sequencing, confined to only one tumor region, leaves heterogeneity possible. A median of 57 clones ranked among the top 100 in tumor appeared in adjacent lung. Among the tissues sampled, uninvolved adjacent lung had the highest T cell clonality, above tumor. Increased T cell density in blood showed an association with longer overall survival.

This TCR was recovered from a female donor of 60 years or more with stage I lung adenocarcinoma. The chain joins TRBV7-9 to TRBJ2-5, with a weak D call TRBD2 (6 bases). This material consisted of peripheral blood, taken before any cancer treatment. This chain's CDR3 is CASSLAWGEQETQYF. In DNA form, the CDR3 reads TGTGCCAGCAGCTTAGCGTGGGGGGAACAAGAGACCCAGTACTTC. Drawing the rest from reference TRBV7-9 and TRBJ2-5, the complete variable domain is DTGVSQNPRHKITKRGQNVTFRCDPISEHNRLYWYRQTLGQGPEFLTYFQNEAQLEKSRLLSDRFSAERPKGSFSTLEIQRTEQGDSAMYLCASSLAWGEQETQYFGPGTRLLVL.